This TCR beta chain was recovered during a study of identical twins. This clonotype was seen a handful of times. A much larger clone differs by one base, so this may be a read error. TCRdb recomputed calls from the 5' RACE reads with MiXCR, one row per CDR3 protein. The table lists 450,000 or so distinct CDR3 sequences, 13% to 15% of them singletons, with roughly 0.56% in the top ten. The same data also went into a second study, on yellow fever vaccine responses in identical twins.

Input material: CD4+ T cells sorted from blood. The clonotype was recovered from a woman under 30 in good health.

The CDR3 protein is CASSGTGSSYEQYF. The CDR3 coding sequence is TGTGCCAGCAGTGGGACAGGGAGCTCCTACGAGCAGTACTTC. The gene calls are TRBV6-1 and TRBJ2-7, with 8 bases aligning to TRBD1. Germline CDR1 and CDR2: MNHNS and SASEGT. This CDR3 has 14 residues. Germline trimming cut 4 bases from V and 0 bases from J; bases unmatched to any gene: 2.